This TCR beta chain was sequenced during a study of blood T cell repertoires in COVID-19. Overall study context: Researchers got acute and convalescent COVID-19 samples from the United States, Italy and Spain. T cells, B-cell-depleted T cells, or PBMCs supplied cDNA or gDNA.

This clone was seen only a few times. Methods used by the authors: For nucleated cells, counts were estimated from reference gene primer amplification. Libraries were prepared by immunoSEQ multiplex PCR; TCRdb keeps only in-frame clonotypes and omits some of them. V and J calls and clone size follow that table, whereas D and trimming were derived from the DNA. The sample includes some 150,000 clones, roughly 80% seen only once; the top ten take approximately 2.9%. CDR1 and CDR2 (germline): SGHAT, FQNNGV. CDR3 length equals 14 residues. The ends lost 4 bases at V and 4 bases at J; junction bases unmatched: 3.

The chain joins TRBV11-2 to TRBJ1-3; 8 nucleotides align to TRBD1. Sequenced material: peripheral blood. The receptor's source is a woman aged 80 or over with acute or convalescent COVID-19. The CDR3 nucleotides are TGTGCCAGCAGCTCTAGGGACAGGGGAAACACCATATATTTT. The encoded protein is CASSSRDRGNTIYF.